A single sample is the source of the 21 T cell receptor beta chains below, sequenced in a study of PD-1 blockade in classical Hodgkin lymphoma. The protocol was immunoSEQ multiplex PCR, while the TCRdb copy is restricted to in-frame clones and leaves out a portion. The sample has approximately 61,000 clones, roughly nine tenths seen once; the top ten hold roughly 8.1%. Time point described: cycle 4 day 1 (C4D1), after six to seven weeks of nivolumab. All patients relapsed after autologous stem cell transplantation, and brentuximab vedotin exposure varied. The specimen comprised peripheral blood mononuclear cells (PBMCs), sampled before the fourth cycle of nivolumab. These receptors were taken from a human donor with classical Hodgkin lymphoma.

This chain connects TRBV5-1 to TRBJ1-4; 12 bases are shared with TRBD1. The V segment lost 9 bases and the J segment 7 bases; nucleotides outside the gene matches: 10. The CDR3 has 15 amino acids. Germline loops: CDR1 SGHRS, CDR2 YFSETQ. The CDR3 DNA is TGCGCCACGTCCGGGACAGGGGGCGAAAGTGAAAAACTGTTTTTT. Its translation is CATSGTGGESEKLFF.

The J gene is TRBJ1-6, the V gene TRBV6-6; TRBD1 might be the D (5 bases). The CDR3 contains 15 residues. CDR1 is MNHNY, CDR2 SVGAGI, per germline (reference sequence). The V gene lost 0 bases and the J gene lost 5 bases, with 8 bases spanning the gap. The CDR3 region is CASSYSGGDNSPLHF. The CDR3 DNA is TGTGCCAGCAGTTACTCTGGAGGGGATAATTCACCCCTCCACTTT.

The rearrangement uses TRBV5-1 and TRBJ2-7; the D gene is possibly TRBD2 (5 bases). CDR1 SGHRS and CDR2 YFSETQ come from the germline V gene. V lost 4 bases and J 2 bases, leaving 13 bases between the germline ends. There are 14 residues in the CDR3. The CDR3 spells CASSLVRGPYEQYF. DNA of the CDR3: TGCGCCAGCAGCCTTGTGAGAGGGCCCTACGAGCAGTACTTC.

Here the CDR3 DNA reads TGTGCCAGTAGTATCCCTGTAGCCAAAAACATTCAGTACTTC. It yields the protein CASSIPVAKNIQYF. The rearrangement joins TRBV19 to TRBJ2-4; D ambiguous. V gave up 3 bases and J gave up 0 bases, with 6 bases separating them. The germline V gene has CDR1 LNHDA and CDR2 SQIVND (reference sequence). This CDR3 has 14 residues.

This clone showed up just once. CDR3 in DNA: TGTGCCAGCAGGGGGACAGGGGGTTACGAGCAGTACTTC. This sequence encodes CASRGTGGYEQYF. The chain couples TRBV2 to TRBJ2-7; 11 bases fit TRBD1. Germline V gives CDR1 SNHLY, CDR2 FYNNEI. The CDR3 runs 13 residues. The V and J ends lost 6 bases and 4 bases, in that order; junction bases with no gene match: 2.

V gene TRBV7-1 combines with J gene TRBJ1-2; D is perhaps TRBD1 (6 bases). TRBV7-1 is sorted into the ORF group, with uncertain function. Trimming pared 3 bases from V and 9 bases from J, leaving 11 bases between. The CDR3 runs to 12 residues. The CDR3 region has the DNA TGTGCCAGCAGCTCGACAGGAATTCGCTACACCTTC. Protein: CASSSTGIRYTF.

CDR3 loop: CASSLGMDRSETQYF. For the CDR3, the DNA is TGTGCCAGCAGCTTAGGGATGGACAGGTCAGAGACCCAGTACTTC. This chain links TRBV7-3 with TRBJ2-5; 7 positions match TRBD1. The germline V gene encodes CDR1 SGHTA and CDR2 FQGTGA. This CDR3 has 15 amino acids. Trimming cost V 2 bases and J 4 bases; bases outside gene matches: 7.

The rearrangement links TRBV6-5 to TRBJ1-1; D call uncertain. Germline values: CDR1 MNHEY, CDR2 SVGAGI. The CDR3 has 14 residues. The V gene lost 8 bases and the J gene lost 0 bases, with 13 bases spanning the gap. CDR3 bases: TGTGCCAGCTGCGACAATTACATGAACACTGAAGCTTTCTTT. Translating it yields CASCDNYMNTEAFF.

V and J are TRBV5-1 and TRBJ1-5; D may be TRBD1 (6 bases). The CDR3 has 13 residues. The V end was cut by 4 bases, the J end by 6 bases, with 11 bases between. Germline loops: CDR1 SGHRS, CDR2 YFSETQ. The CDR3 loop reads CASSPQGSQPQHF. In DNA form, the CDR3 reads TGCGCCAGCAGCCCACAGGGCAGTCAGCCCCAGCATTTT.

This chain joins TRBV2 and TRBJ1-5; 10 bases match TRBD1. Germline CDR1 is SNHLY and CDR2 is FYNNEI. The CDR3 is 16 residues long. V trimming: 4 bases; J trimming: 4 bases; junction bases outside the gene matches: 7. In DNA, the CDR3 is TGTGCCAGCAGTGTCCGGGACAGGGGAGGGAATCAGCCCCAGCATTTT. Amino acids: CASSVRDRGGNQPQHF.

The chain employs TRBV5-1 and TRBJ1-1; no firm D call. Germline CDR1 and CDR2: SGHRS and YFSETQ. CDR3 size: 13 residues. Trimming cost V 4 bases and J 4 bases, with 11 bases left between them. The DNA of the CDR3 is TGCGCCAGCAGCGAGAGGGTGGTCACTGAAGCTTTCTTT. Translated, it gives CASSERVVTEAFF.

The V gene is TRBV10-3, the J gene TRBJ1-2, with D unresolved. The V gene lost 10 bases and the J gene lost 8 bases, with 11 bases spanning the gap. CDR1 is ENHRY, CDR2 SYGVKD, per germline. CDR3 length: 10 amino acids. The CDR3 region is CASREEGYTF. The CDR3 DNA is TGTGCCAGCCGGGAGGAGGGCTACACCTTC.

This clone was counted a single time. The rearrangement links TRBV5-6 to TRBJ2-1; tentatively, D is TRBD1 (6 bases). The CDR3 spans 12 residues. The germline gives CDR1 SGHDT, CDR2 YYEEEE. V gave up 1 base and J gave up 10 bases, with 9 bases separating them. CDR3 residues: CASSLSGDEQFF. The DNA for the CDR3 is TGTGCCAGCAGCTTGTCAGGGGACGAGCAGTTCTTC.

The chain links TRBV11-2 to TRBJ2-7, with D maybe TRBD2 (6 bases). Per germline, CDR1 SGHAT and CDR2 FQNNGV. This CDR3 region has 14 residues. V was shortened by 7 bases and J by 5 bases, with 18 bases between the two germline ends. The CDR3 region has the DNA TGTGCCAGCATCGCTCCGGGGGAATACCACGAGCAGTACTTC. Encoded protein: CASIAPGEYHEQYF.

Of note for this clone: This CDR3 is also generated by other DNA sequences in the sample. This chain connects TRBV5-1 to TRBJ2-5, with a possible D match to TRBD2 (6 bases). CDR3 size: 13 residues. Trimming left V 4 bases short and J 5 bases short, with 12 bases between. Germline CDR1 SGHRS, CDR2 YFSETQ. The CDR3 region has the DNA TGCGCCAGCAGCCTCACGGGGGTGGAGACCCAGTACTTC. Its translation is CASSLTGVETQYF.

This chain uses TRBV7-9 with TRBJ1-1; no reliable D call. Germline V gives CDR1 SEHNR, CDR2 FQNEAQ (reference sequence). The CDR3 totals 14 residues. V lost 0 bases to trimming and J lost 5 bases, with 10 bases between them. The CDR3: CASSLAKGGTEAFF. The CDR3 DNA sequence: TGTGCCAGCAGCTTAGCGAAGGGAGGGACTGAAGCTTTCTTT. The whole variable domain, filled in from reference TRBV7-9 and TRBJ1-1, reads DTGVSQNPRHKITKRGQNVTFRCDPISEHNRLYWYRQTLGQGPEFLTYFQNEAQLEKSRLLSDRFSAERPKGSFSTLEIQRTEQGDSAMYLCASSLAKGGTEAFFGQGTRLTVV.

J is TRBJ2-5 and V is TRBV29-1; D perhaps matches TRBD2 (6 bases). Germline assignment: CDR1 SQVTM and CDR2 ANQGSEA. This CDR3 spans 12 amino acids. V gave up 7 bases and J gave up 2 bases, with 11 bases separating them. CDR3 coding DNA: TGCAGCGGGCTGGGACTTCAAGAGACCCAGTACTTC. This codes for CSGLGLQETQYF. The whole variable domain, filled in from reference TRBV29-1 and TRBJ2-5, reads SAVISQKPSRDICQRGTSLTIQCQVDSQVTMMFWYRQQPGQSLTLIATANQGSEATYESGFVIDKFPISRPNLTFSTLTVSNMSPEDSSIYLCSGLGLQETQYFGPGTRLLVL.

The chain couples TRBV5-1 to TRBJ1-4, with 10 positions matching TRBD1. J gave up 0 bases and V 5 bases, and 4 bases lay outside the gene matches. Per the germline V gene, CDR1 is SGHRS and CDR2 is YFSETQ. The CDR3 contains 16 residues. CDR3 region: CASSTGTGATNEKLFF. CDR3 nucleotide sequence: TGCGCCAGCAGTACCGGGACAGGGGCAACTAATGAAAAACTGTTTTTT.

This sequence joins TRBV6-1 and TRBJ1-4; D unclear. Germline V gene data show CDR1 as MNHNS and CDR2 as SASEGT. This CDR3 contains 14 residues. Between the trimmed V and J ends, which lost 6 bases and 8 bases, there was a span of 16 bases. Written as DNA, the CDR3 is TGTGCCAGCAGAGTAGACCCCTGGGCAGAAAAACTGTTTTTT. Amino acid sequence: CASRVDPWAEKLFF.

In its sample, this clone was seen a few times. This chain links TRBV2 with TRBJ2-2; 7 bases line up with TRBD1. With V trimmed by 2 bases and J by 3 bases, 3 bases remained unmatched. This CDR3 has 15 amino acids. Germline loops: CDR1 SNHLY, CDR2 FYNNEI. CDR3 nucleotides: TGTGCCAGCAGTGAACAGGGGGTGGACACCGGGGAGCTGTTTTTT. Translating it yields CASSEQGVDTGELFF.

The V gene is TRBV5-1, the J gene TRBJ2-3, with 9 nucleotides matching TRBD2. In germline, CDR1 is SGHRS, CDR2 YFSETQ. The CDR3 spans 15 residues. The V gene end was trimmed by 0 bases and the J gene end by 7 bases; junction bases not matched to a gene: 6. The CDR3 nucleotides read TGCGCCAGCAGCTTGGCCGTTAGCGGGAGCTATACGCAGTATTTT. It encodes CASSLAVSGSYTQYF.